Ten or more counts support the clone carrying this T cell receptor (beta chain). Indicated time point: newly diagnosed GD, antithyroid drugs for less than 3 months. Researchers made the TCR library from RNA that was extracted from PBMCs. Building the TCR beta libraries relied on iRepertoire HTBI primers, and CDR3 regions underwent Arm-PCR. TCRdb called the multiplex PCR reads again in MiXCR, with one record for every CDR3 protein. The sample has roughly 380,000 distinct CDR3 sequences; 15% to 20% are singletons. These data are taken from a study of regulatory T cells in long-lasting Graves disease. This CDR3 is 13 amino acids long. Germline V gives CDR1 LNHNV, CDR2 YYDKDF (reference sequence). V was clipped by 0 bases and J by 10 bases, with 10 bases between them. This sample also belongs to another study, concerning T cells in Graves' hyperthyroidism and ophthalmopathy. This second report adds: Among clonotypes expanded in thyroid above 0.001, most were also found in blood.

The source material was peripheral blood mononuclear cells (PBMCs), sampled at new diagnosis, from a patient treated with antithyroid drugs. The V call is TRBV15, the J call TRBJ2-1; D uncertain. The source of this sequence is a man in his forties with Graves disease. CDR3 region: CATSRDPAWEQFF. Written as DNA, the CDR3 is TGTGCCACCAGCAGAGATCCAGCCTGGGAGCAGTTCTTC.